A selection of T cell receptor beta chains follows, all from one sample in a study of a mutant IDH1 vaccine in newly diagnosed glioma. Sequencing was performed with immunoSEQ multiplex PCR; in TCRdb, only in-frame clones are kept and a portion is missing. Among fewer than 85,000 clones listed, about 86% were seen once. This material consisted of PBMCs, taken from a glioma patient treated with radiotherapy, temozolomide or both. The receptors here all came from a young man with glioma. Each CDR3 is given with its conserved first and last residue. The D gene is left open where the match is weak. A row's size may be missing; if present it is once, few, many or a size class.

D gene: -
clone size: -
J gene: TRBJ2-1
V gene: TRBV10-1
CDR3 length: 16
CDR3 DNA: TGCGCCAGCAGTGAGGCGACCGGAACGTGGTCCAATGAGCAGTTCTTC
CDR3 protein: CASSEATGTWSNEQFF

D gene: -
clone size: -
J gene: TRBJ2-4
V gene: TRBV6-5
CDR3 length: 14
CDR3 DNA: TGTGCCAGCAGTTACTCGAGCGGGACAGACATTCAGTACTTC
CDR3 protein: CASSYSSGTDIQYF

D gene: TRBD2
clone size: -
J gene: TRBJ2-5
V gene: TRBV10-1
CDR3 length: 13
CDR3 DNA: TGCGCCAGCAGTGCGGGGGGTCGAGAGACCCAGTACTTC
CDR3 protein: CASSAGGRETQYF

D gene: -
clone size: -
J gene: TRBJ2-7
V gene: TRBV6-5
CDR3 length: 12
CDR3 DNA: TGTGCCAGTCAGTTGCCCTGGGGAGAGCAGTACTTC
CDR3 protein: CASQLPWGEQYF

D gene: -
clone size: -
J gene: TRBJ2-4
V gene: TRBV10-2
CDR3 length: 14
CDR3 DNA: TGCGCCAGCAGTGAGAGAGTCTGGGCTAGCATTCAGTACTTC
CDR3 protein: CASSERVWASIQYF

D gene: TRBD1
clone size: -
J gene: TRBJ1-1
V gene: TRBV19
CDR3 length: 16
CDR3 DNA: TGTGCCAGTAGGCCGGGGACAGGGGGACTGAACACTGAAGCTTTCTTT
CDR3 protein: CASRPGTGGLNTEAFF

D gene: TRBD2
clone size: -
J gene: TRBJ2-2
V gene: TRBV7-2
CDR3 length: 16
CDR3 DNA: TGTGCCAGCAGCAAAGGGTCTAGCGGAAACACCGGGGAGCTGTTTTTT
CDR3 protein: CASSKGSSGNTGELFF

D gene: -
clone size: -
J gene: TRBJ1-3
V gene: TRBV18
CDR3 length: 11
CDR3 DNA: TGTGCCGGAGGATCTGGAAACACCATATATTTT
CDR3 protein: CAGGSGNTIYF

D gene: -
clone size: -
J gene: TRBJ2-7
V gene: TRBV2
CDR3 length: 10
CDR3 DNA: TGTGCCAGCAGCCCCTACGAGCAGTACTTC
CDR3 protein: CASSPYEQYF

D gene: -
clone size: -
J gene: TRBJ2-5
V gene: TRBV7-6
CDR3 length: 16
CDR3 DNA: TGTGCCAGCAGCATAATAGCTGGGGGGGCCCGGGAGACCCAGTACTTC
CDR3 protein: CASSIIAGGARETQYF

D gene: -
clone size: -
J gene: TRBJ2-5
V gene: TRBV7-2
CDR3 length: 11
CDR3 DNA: TGTGCCAGCAGCTCCAAAGAGACCCAGTACTTC
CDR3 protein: CASSSKETQYF

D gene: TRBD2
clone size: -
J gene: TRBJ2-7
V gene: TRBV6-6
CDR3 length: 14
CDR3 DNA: TGTGCCAGCAGCTTCTTAGCGGGGGGGGGCGAGCAGTACTTC
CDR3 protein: CASSFLAGGGEQYF

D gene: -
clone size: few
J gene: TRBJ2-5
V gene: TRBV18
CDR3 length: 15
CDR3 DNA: TGTGCCAGCTCACCTATCGGAATAGTCCAAGAGACCCAGTACTTC
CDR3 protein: CASSPIGIVQETQYF

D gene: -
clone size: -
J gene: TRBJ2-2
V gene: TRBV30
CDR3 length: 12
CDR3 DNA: TGTGCCTGGAGTGTTGGGGCCGGGGAGCTGTTTTTT
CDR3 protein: CAWSVGAGELFF

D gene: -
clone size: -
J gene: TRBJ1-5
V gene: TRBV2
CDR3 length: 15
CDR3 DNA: TGTGCCAGCACTATAGGGGGATATAGCAATCAGCCCCAGCATTTT
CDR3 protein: CASTIGGYSNQPQHF

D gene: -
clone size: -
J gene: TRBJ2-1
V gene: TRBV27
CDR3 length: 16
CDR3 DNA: TGTGCCAGCAGACCCCAGGCAGGTATCTCCTACAATGAGCAGTTCTTC
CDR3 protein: CASRPQAGISYNEQFF

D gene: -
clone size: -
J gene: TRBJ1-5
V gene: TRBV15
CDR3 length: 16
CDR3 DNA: TGTGCCACCAGCAGAGATCCCCGTTTTCATAATCAGCCCCAGCATTTT
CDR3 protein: CATSRDPRFHNQPQHF

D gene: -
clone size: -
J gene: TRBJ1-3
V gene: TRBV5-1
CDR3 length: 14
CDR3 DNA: TGCGCCAGCAGCCCCACAACTGGCGTGGACACCATATATTTT
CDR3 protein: CASSPTTGVDTIYF

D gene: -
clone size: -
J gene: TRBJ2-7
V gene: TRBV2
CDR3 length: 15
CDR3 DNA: TGTGCCAGCAGTGAAGAGGGAAATGACCTCTACGAGCAGTACTTC
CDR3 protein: CASSEEGNDLYEQYF

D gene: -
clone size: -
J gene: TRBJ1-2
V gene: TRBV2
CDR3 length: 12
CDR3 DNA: TGTGCCAGCAGTGAGTGGGTCAGGGGCTACACCTTC
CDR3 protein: CASSEWVRGYTF